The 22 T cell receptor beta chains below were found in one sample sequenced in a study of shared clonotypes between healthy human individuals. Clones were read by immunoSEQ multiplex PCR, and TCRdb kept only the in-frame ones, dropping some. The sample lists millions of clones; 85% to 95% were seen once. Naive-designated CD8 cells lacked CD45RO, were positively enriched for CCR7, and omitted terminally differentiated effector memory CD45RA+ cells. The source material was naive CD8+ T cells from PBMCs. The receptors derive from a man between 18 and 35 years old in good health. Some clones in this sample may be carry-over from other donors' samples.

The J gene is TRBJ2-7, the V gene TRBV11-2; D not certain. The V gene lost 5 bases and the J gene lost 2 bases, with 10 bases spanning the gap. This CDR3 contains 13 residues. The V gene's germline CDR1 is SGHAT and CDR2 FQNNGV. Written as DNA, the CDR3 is TGTGCCAGCAGCGATCCTACCCCCTACGAGCAGTACTTC. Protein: CASSDPTPYEQYF. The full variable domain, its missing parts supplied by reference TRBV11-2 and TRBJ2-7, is EAGVAQSPRYKIIEKRQSVAFWCNPISGHATLYWYQQILGQGPKLLIQFQNNGVVDDSQLPKDRFSAERLKGVDSTLKIQPAKLEDSAVYLCASSDPTPYEQYFGPGTRLTVT.

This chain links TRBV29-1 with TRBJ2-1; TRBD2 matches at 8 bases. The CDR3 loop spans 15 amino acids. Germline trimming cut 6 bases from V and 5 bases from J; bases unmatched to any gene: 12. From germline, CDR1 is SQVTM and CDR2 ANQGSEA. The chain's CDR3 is CSVTTGGPIHNEQFF. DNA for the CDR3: TGCAGCGTGACGACGGGAGGGCCCATCCACAATGAGCAGTTCTTC.

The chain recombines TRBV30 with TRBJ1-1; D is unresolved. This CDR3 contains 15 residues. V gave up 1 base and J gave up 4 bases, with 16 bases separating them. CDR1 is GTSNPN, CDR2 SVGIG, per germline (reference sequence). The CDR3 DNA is TGTGCCTGGAGTGCCCTATGGGTACCGCCCACTGAAGCTTTCTTT. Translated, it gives CAWSALWVPPTEAFF.

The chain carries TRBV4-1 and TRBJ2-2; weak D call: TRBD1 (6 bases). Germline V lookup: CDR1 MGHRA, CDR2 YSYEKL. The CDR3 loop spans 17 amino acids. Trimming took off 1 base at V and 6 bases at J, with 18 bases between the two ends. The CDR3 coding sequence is TGCGCCAGCAGCCAAGGCTTTTTTGGCAGGGGTGCCGGGGAGCTGTTTTTT. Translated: CASSQGFFGRGAGELFF.

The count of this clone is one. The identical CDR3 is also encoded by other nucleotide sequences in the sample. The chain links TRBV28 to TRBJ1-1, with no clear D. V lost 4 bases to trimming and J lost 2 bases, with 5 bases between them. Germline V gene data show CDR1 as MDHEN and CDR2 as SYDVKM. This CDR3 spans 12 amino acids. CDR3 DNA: TGTGCCAGCAGTTATCGAAACACTGAAGCTTTCTTT. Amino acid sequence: CASSYRNTEAFF.

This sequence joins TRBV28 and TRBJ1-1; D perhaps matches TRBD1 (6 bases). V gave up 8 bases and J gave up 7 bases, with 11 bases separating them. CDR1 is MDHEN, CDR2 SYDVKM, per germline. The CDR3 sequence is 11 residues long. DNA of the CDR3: TGTGCCAGCTACACAGGGTTTGAAGCTTTCTTT. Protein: CASYTGFEAFF.

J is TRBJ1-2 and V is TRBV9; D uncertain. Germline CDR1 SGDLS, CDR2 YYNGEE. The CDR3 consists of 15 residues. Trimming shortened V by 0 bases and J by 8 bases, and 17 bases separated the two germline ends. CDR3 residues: CASSVEMGLVYGYTF. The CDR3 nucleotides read TGTGCCAGCAGCGTAGAGATGGGTCTCGTCTACGGCTACACCTTC.

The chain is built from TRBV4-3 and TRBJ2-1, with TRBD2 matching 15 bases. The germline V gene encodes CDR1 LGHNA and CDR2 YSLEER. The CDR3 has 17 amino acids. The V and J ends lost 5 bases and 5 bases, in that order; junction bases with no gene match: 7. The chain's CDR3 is CASSWTSGRATDNEQFF. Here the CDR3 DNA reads TGCGCCAGCAGCTGGACTAGCGGGAGGGCCACCGACAATGAGCAGTTCTTC.

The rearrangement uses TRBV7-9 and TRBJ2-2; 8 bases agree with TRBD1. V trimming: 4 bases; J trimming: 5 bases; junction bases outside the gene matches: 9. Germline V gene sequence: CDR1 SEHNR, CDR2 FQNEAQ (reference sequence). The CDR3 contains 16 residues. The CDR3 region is CASSWLGQGRTGELFF. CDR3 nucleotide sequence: TGTGCCAGCAGCTGGCTCGGACAGGGTCGAACCGGGGAGCTGTTTTTT.

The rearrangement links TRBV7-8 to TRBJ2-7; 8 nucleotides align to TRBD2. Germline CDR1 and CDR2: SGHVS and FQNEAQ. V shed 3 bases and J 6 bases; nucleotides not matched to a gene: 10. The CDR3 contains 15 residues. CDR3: CASSFLLAGLGEQYF. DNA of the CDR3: TGTGCCAGCAGCTTCCTATTAGCGGGACTTGGCGAGCAGTACTTC.

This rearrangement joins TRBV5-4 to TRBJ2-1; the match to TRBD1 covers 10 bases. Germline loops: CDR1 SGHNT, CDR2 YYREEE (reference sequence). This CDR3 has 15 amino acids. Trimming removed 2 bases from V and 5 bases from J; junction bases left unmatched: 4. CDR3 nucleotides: TGTGCCAGCAGCTTACCGGGACAGGGGAACAATGAGCAGTTCTTC. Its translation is CASSLPGQGNNEQFF.

CDR3 coding DNA: TGTGCCAGCAGCCCGAGACTGGGGGCAGTCTATGGCTACACCTTC. Protein: CASSPRLGAVYGYTF. J is TRBJ1-2 and V is TRBV9; the D gene is possibly TRBD1 (6 bases). The CDR3 contains 15 residues. Trimming left V 4 bases short and J 4 bases short, with 17 bases between. Germline CDR1 reads SGDLS; CDR2 reads YYNGEE.

In DNA form, the CDR3 reads TGTGCCAGCAGCCCGCGGGGGGCTGAAGCTTTCTTT. As protein: CASSPRGAEAFF. The rearrangement links TRBV11-2 to TRBJ1-1; the D gene is possibly TRBD1 (5 bases). Per the germline V gene, CDR1 is SGHAT and CDR2 is FQNNGV. V was trimmed by 5 bases and J by 6 bases, leaving 10 bases between them. The CDR3 is made up of 12 amino acids.

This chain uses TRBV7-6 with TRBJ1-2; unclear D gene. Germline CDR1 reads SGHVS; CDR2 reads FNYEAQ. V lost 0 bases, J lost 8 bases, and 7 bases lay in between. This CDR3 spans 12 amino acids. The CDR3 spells CASSLAGGGYTF. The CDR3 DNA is TGTGCCAGCAGCTTAGCGGGAGGCGGCTACACCTTC.

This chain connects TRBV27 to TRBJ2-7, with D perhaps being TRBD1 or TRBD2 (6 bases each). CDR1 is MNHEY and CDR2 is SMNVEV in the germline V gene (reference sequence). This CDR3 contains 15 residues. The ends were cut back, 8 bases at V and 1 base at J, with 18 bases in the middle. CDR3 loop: CASSRGPRGSYEQYF. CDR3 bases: TGTGCCAGCTCCCGGGGGCCGCGGGGATCCTACGAGCAGTACTTC.

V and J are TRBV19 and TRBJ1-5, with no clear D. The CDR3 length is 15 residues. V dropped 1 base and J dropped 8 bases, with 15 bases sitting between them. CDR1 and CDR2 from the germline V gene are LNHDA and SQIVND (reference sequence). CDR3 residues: CASSIVRLPKKPQHF. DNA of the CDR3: TGTGCCAGTAGTATAGTTCGCCTACCGAAAAAGCCCCAGCATTTT.

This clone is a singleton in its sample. The CDR3 loop is CASSGRGRGNTIYF. The CDR3 coding sequence is TGTGCCAGTTCGGGTCGGGGGCGCGGAAACACCATATATTTT. V gene TRBV11-2 combines with J gene TRBJ1-3; a possible D gene is TRBD1 (6 bases). Per the germline V gene, CDR1 is SGHAT and CDR2 is FQNNGV. The CDR3 covers 14 residues. The V end was cut by 9 bases, the J end by 4 bases, with 16 bases between.

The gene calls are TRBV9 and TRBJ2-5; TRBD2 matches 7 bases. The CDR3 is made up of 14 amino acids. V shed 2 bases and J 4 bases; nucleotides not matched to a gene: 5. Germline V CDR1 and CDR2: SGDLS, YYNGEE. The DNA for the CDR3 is TGTGCCAGCAGCGTGCTCGGCGGGAGAGAGACCCAGTACTTC. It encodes CASSVLGGRETQYF.

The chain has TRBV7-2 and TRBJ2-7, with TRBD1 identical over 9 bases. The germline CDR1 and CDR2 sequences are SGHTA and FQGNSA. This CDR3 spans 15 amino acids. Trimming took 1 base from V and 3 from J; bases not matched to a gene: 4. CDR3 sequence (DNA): TGTGCCAGCAGCTTAGGGACAGGGGCTTTCTACGAGCAGTACTTC. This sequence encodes CASSLGTGAFYEQYF.

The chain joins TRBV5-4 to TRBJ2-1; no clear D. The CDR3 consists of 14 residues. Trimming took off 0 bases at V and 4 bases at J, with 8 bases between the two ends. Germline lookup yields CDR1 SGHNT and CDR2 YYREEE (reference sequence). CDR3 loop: CASSLGVSYNEQFF. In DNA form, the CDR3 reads TGTGCCAGCAGCTTGGGTGTCAGTTACAATGAGCAGTTCTTC.

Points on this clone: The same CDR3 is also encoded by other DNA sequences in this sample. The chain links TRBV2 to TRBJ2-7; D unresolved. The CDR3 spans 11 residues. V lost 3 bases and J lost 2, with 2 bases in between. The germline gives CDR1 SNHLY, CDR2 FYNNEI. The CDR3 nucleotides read TGTGCCAGCAGTGAGACCTACGAGCAGTACTTC. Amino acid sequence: CASSETYEQYF.

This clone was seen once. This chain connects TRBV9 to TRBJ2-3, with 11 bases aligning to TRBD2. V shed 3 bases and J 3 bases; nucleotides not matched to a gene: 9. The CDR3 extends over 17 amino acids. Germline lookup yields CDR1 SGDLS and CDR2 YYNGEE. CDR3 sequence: CASSAPKGTSGTDTQYF. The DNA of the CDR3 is TGTGCCAGCAGCGCACCAAAGGGGACTAGCGGAACAGATACGCAGTATTTT.